This T cell receptor beta chain was sequenced in a study of T-cell reconstitution after alpha-beta-depleted transplantation in children. CDR1 is DFQATT and CDR2 is SNEGSKA in the germline V gene (reference sequence). J gave up 2 bases and V 4 bases, and 8 bases lay outside the gene matches. This CDR3 spans 15 amino acids. Preparation of the TCRbeta library was carried out with unique molecular identifiers. From the PCR reads, TCRdb called clonotypes with MiXCR, one entry per CDR3 protein. The sample lists about 600,000 distinct CDR3 sequences; about 10% were seen once. This clonotype was observed a few times.

Sequencing used PBMCs from the stem cell graft donor, obtained from the stem cell graft. V usage is TRBV20-1 and J usage is TRBJ2-7; 10 bases map to TRBD1. The TCR originated in a human donor who donated a stem cell graft to a child with acute myeloid leukemia. CDR3 residues: CSANPDRGLTYEQYF. In DNA, the CDR3 is TGCAGTGCTAACCCCGACAGGGGGCTGACCTACGAGCAGTACTTC.